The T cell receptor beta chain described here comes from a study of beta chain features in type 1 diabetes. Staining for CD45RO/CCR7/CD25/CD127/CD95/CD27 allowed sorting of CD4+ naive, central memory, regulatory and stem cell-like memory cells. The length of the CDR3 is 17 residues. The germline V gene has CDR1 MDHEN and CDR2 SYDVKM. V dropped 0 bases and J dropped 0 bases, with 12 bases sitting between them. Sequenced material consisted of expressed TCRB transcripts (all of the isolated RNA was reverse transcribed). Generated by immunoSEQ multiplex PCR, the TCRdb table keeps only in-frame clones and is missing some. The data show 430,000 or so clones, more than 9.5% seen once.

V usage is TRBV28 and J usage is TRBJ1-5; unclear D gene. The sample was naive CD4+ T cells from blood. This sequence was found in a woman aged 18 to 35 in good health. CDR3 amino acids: CASSLWKVKDSNQPQHF. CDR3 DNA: TGTGCCAGCAGTTTATGGAAGGTGAAAGATAGCAATCAGCCCCAGCATTTT. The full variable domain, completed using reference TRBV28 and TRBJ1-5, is DVKVTQSSRYLVKRTGEKVFLECVQDMDHENMFWYRQDPGLGLRLIYFSYDVKMKEKGDIPEGYSVSREKKERFSLILESASTNQTSMYLCASSLWKVKDSNQPQHFGDGTRLSIL.